This T cell receptor (beta chain) stems from a study of blood T cell repertoires in COVID-19 (dated by TCRdb to 2020 to 2022). Notes on the research overall: The collaborator samples originated in the United States, Italy and Spain and spanned the acute and convalescent phases of COVID-19. The prospective study material was composed of cDNA or gDNA derived from T cells, B-cell-depleted T cells, or PBMCs. Deeply sampled blood TCRbeta repertoires from subjects exposed to, actively infected with, or recovered from COVID-19 were included in the dataset. A freely available public database, intended as a resource for researchers studying the immune response to SARS-CoV-2, is where the repertoires were released. The samples were drawn from two sources: the first 160 participants of the ongoing ImmuneRACE study, and 1,254 subjects contributed by 6 global collaborators. The sample metadata nearly always contained a de-identified subject ID, COVID-19 status, age in years and sex. Where HLA class I and class II types were available, the types were taken from metadata supplied by the sample provider, not from assay-based typing.

Results and caveats for the whole study, not just this receptor: The quantity of clinical and demographic metadata differed by source and by participant and was supplied without curation.

Participants in the prospective study were aged about 18 to 95 years, lived in 20 to 30 United States geographic areas, and enrolled through a virtual design. To assign participants to cohorts, the prospective study relied on clinical history that participants themselves reported in a screening survey and a study questionnaire. For ImmuneRACE Cohort 3, a participant was defined as recovered based on two consecutive negative NP/OP PCR tests, clearance by a healthcare professional, or resolution of symptoms. In the prospective study, mobile phlebotomists collected whole blood, serum and a nasopharyngeal or oropharyngeal swab from each participant. Additional blood draws and questionnaires over an approximately two-month period could optionally be provided by prospective study participants. Blood samples from the prospective study were shipped frozen or at room temperature prior to DNA extraction.

The CDR3 starts with the cysteine, ends with the phenylalanine, and has 17 residues. Left in the record is the CDR3 DNA by itself, 51 bases read in frame from the first base. CDR1 is given as SQVTM and CDR2 as ANQGSEA, both from the germline V gene. V ends up 5 bases short and J 2 bases short, with an unmatched junction base count of 8. TCRbeta CDR3 regions were amplified from genomic DNA by means of the immunoSEQ Assay, a bias-controlled multiplex PCR. The authors processed their data as follows. Within the assay, amplification of reference gene primers was used to estimate how many nucleated cells each sample contained. Sequence reads were collapsed and filtered to measure the absolute abundance of every unique TCRbeta CDR3 rearrangement. For each sample, productive Simpson clonality was calculated as the square root of Simpson's diversity index across productive rearrangements. As stored in TCRdb, this immuneACCESS dataset retains in-frame rearrangements with V and J assigned. A fraction of the clones does not appear; measured against another copy, unresolved V genes explain less than half of the discrepancy, and the remainder lacks a known reason. D and trimming were read from the DNA, whereas the V and J calls and clone size are those reported in that table. In all, the sample holds fewer than 600,000 clones, and 88% of those were seen once. 1.5% to 2% of the sample is in the top ten clones.

Worth noting for this clone: Its antigen is still unknown. No much larger clone exists at a distance of one base, and base qualities are not known.

Sequenced: PBMCs or T cells enriched from blood (not recorded which). The clonotype comes from a woman aged 40 to 55 who had recovered from COVID-19. This chain joins TRBV29-1 to TRBJ2-1; 14 nucleotides in the junction match TRBD2. The CDR3 is CSVPPGLAGEAYNEQFF. The DNA sequence follows: TGCAGCGTTCCCCCGGGACTAGCGGGAGAAGCCTACAATGAGCAGTTCTTC.